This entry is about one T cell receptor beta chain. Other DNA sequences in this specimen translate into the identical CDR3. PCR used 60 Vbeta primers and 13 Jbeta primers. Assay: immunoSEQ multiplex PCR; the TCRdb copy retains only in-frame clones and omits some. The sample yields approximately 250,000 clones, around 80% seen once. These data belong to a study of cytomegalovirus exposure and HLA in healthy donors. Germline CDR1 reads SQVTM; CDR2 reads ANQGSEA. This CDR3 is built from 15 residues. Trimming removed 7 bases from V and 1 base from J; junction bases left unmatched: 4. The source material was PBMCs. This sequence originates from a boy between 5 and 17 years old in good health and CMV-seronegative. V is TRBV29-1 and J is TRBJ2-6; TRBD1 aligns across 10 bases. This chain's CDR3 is CSARTGGSGANVLTF. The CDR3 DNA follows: TGCAGCGCACGGACAGGGGGATCTGGGGCCAACGTCCTGACTTTC.